This T cell receptor (beta chain) was retrieved from a study of technical replicates of blood from four donors. Using immunoSEQ multiplex PCR, the repertoire was profiled, and TCRdb retains in-frame clones only, with some absent. The sample has roughly 90,000 clones; 90% to 96% are singletons. V lost 1 base and J lost 1, with 4 bases in between. The CDR3 has 13 amino acids. Germline V gene lookup returns CDR1 SGHAT and CDR2 FQNNGV. J is TRBJ1-1 and V is TRBV11-2; no reliable D call. The origin of this receptor is a human donor in good health. Sequencing was performed on T cells isolated from PBMCs. CDR3 in DNA: TGTGCCAGCAGCTTAGGGGCGAACACTGAAGCTTTCTTT. It specifies CASSLGANTEAFF.